Here is one TCR beta chain with its context. This record comes from a study of blood T cells in healthy people across ages. Germline V lookup: CDR1 ENHRY, CDR2 SYGVKD. The CDR3 loop spans 13 amino acids. Trimming cost V 10 bases and J 2 bases; bases outside gene matches: 5. A second PCR, run for about 7 to 11 cycles, used a sample-barcoded 5' primer plus a J-beta primer mix. Carrying 12 random nucleotides, a template-switch adaptor labeled each individual cDNA molecule. MiXCR, run by TCRdb on the 5' RACE reads, gives a single entry per CDR3 protein. The sample includes roughly 800,000 distinct CDR3 sequences, about three fifths of them seen just once. Whenever a sample was processed, at least 6.5 million PBMCs were isolated. Per sample, at least 6 micrograms of total RNA were extracted.

The clonotype was recovered from a man in his thirties or forties in good health. The chain links TRBV10-3 to TRBJ1-5, with 7 bases aligning to TRBD1. Source material: blood. CDR3 DNA sequence: TGTGCCACCGACAGGGAAGGCAATCAGCCCCAGCATTTT. It encodes CATDREGNQPQHF.